The present T cell receptor beta chain was sequenced within a study of blood T cell repertoires in COVID-19. Whole-study context: From the United States, Italy and Spain came samples of acute and convalescent COVID-19. T cells, B-cell-depleted T cells, or PBMCs supplied cDNA or gDNA.

The germline V gene encodes CDR1 SNHLY and CDR2 FYNNEI. The CDR3 contains 15 residues. Trimming pared 2 bases from V and 1 base from J, leaving 11 bases between. Source study methods: Amplified reference gene primers provided the basis for estimating nucleated cell counts. The table came from immunoSEQ multiplex PCR; TCRdb's copy has only in-frame clones and leaves some out. V and J calls and clone size are given by that table; D and trimming were obtained from the DNA. This table holds about 280,000 clones, approximately 86% found once. This receptor was identified in a man aged 35 to 55 with active or convalescent COVID-19. The sequencing input was peripheral blood. This rearrangement joins TRBV2 to TRBJ2-5; D remains ambiguous. Here the CDR3 DNA reads TGTGCCAGCAGTGAACTCCTAGATGGCCAAGAGACCCAGTACTTC. Translation gives CASSELLDGQETQYF. Filled out from reference TRBV2 and TRBJ2-5, the complete variable domain reads EPEVTQTPSHQVTQMGQEVILRCVPISNHLYFYWYRQILGQKVEFLVSFYNNEISEKSEIFDDQFSVERPDGSNFTLKIRSTKLEDSAMYFCASSELLDGQETQYFGPGTRLLVL.